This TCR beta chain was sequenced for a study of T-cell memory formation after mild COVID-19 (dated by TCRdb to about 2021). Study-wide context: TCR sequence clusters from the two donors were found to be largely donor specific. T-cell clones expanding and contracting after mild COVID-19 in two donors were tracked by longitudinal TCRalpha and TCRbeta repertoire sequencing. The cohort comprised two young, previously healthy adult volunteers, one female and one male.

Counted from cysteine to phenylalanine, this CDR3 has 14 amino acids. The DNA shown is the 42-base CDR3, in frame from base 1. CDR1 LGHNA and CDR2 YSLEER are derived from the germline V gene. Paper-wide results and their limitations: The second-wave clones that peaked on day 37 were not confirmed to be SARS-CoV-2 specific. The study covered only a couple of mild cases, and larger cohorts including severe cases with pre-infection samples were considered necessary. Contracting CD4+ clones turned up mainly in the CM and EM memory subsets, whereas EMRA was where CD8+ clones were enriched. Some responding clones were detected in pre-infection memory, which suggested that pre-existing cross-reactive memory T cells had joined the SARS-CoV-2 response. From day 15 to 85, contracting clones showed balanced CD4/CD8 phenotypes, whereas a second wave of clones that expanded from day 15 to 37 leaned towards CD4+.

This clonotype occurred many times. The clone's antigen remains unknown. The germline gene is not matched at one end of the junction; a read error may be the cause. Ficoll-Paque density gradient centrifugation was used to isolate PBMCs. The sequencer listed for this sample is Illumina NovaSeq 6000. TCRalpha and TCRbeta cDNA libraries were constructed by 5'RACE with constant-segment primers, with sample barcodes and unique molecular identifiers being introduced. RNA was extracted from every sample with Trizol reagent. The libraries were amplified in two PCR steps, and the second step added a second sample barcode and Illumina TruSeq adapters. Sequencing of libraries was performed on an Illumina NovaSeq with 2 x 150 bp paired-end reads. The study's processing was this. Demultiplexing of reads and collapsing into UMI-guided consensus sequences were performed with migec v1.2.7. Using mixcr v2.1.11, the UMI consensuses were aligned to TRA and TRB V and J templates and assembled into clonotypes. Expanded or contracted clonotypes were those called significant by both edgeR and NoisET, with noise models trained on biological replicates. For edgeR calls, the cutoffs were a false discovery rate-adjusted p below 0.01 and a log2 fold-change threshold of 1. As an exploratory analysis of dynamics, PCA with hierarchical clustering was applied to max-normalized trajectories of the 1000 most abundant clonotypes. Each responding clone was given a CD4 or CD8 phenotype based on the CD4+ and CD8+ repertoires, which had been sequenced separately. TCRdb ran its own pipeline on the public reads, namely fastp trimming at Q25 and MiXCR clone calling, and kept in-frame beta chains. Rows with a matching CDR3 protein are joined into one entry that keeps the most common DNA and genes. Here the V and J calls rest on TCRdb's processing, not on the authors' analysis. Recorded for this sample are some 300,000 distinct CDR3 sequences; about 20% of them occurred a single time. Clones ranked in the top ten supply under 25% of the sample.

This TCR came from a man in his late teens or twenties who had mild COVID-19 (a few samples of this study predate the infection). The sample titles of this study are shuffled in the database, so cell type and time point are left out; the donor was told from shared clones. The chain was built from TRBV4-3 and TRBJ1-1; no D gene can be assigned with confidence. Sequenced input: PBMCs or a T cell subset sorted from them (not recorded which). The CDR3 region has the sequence CASSQEGGNTEAFF. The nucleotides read TGTGCCAGCAGCCAAGAAGGCGGGAACACTGAAGCTTTCTTT.